Detailed here is one TCR beta chain. The target antigen is unknown. Here immunoSEQ multiplex PCR was the method, and the copy in TCRdb shows in-frame clones only, minus some. The sample yields about 28,000 clones, 76% seen once. This sample is drawn from a study of neoadjuvant nivolumab and ipilimumab in lung cancer. Study results and caveats: Higher pretherapy blood TCR richness went with higher resected-tumor richness.

CDR3 length: 13 amino acids. Germline V gives CDR1 MNHNS, CDR2 SASEGT. Trimming removed 8 bases at V and 0 bases at J, with 5 bases between. The chain combines TRBV6-1 with TRBJ1-6; tentative D call: TRBD1 (5 bases). The source is an adult with non-small cell lung cancer. The specimen was tumor tissue, collected after neoadjuvant nivolumab, alone or with ipilimumab, at or shortly before surgery. In nucleotides, the CDR3 is TGTGCCAGCGGGGGCTCCTATAATTCACCCCTCCACTTT. Translated, it gives CASGGSYNSPLHF.